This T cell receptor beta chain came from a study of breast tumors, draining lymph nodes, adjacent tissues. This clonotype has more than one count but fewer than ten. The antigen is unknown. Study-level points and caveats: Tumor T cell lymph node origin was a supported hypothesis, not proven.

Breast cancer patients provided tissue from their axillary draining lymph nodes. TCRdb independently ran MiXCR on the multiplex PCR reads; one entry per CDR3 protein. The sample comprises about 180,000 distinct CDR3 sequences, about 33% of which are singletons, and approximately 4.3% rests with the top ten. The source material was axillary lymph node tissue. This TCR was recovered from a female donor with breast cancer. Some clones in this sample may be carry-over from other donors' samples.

This CDR3 reads CASSDYGPEAFF. The CDR3 nucleotides are TGTGCCAGCAGTGACTACGGGCCAGAAGCTTTCTTT. The genes are TRBV2 and TRBJ1-1; the D is unclear. The CDR3 is 12 residues long. Trimming took 3 bases from V and 8 from J, leaving 10 bases between them. CDR1 is SNHLY and CDR2 is FYNNEI in the germline V gene.